The rows below give T cell receptor beta chains drawn from one sample of a study of radiation and T cells in renal cell carcinoma. Profiling relied on immunoSEQ multiplex PCR, and the TCRdb table lists in-frame clones only, not all of them. The sample shows approximately 150,000 clones, approximately 86% of them seen only once. Sequenced here: blood, sampled from a patient whose treatment included radiotherapy and nephrectomy. The receptor source for this set is a woman between 45 and 60 years old with renal cell carcinoma. Both conserved end residues are part of each CDR3. The D gene is left open where the match is weak. Clone size, where shown, is once, few, many, or a class for clones that have expanded.

abundance: -
v_gene: TRBV30
d_gene: -
j_gene: TRBJ1-6
CDR3aa: CAWSLGGSASPLHF
CDR3nt: TGTGCCTGGAGTCTTGGGGGGTCGGCATCACCCCTCCACTTT

abundance: -
v_gene: TRBV18
d_gene: -
j_gene: TRBJ2-7
CDR3aa: CASSSGGSSYEQYF
CDR3nt: TGTGCCAGCTCATCCGGAGGGAGCTCCTACGAGCAGTACTTC

abundance: -
v_gene: TRBV5-1
d_gene: -
j_gene: TRBJ2-3
CDR3aa: CASRSGAEGTDTQYF
CDR3nt: TGCGCCAGCAGGTCCGGGGCGGAGGGCACAGATACGCAGTATTTT

abundance: -
v_gene: TRBV29-1
d_gene: TRBD2
j_gene: TRBJ2-7
CDR3aa: CSVKRGGWNEQYF
CDR3nt: TGCAGCGTTAAGCGGGGGGGCTGGAACGAGCAGTACTTC

abundance: few
v_gene: TRBV28
d_gene: TRBD1
j_gene: TRBJ1-2
CDR3aa: CASSLGTGQGYTF
CDR3nt: TGTGCCAGCAGTCTTGGGACAGGGCAAGGCTACACCTTC

abundance: -
v_gene: TRBV4-1
d_gene: TRBD1
j_gene: TRBJ2-3
CDR3aa: CASSQGDRGFTDTQYF
CDR3nt: TGCGCCAGCAGCCAAGGGGACAGGGGTTTCACAGATACGCAGTATTTT

abundance: -
v_gene: TRBV19
d_gene: TRBD1
j_gene: TRBJ1-6
CDR3aa: CASGDREDSPLHF
CDR3nt: TGTGCCAGCGGGGACAGGGAGGATTCACCCCTCCACTTT

abundance: -
v_gene: TRBV28
d_gene: -
j_gene: TRBJ1-5
CDR3aa: CASSLTGTLTYSNQPQHF
CDR3nt: TGTGCCAGCAGTTTAACAGGGACGCTAACTTATAGCAATCAGCCCCAGCATTTT

abundance: medium-sized
v_gene: TRBV5-6
d_gene: -
j_gene: TRBJ1-5
CDR3aa: CASSLFGSSNQPQHF
CDR3nt: TGTGCCAGCAGCTTGTTTGGGAGTAGCAATCAGCCCCAGCATTTT

abundance: once
v_gene: TRBV4-2
d_gene: TRBD2
j_gene: TRBJ2-1
CDR3aa: CASSQGLAGINEQFF
CDR3nt: TGTGCCAGCAGCCAAGGACTAGCGGGGATCAATGAGCAGTTCTTC

abundance: -
v_gene: TRBV11-2
d_gene: -
j_gene: TRBJ1-1
CDR3aa: CASSLEGTVNTEAFF
CDR3nt: TGTGCCAGCAGCTTAGAAGGGACGGTGAACACTGAAGCTTTCTTT

abundance: -
v_gene: TRBV9
d_gene: -
j_gene: TRBJ1-2
CDR3aa: CASSGQADYGYTF
CDR3nt: TGTGCCAGCAGCGGACAGGCCGACTATGGCTACACCTTC

abundance: -
v_gene: TRBV5-4
d_gene: TRBD2
j_gene: TRBJ2-7
CDR3aa: CASSLAGTSVYEQYF
CDR3nt: TGTGCCAGCAGCTTGGCCGGGACTAGCGTCTACGAGCAGTACTTC

abundance: -
v_gene: TRBV5-4
d_gene: -
j_gene: TRBJ2-1
CDR3aa: CGCGWESYNEQFF
CDR3nt: TGTGGATGTGGGTGGGAATCCTACAATGAGCAGTTCTTC

abundance: once
v_gene: TRBV6-6
d_gene: TRBD1
j_gene: TRBJ1-2
CDR3aa: CASSTGGNPYGYTF
CDR3nt: TGTGCCAGCAGTACAGGGGGCAACCCCTATGGCTACACCTTC

abundance: -
v_gene: TRBV6-1
d_gene: TRBD2
j_gene: TRBJ2-5
CDR3aa: CASSDGAGVGETQYF
CDR3nt: TGTGCCAGCAGTGACGGAGCGGGAGTGGGAGAGACCCAGTACTTC

abundance: -
v_gene: TRBV11-3
d_gene: -
j_gene: TRBJ1-1
CDR3aa: CASSKGLRGEAFF
CDR3nt: TGTGCCAGCAGCAAGGGACTTAGGGGTGAAGCTTTCTTT

abundance: -
v_gene: TRBV4-1
d_gene: TRBD1
j_gene: TRBJ1-5
CDR3aa: CASSHMDRGLFQPQHF
CDR3nt: TGCGCCAGCAGCCATATGGACAGGGGGCTCTTTCAGCCCCAGCATTTT

abundance: -
v_gene: TRBV7-9
d_gene: -
j_gene: TRBJ2-7
CDR3aa: CASSGGADSYEQYF
CDR3nt: TGTGCCAGCAGTGGGGGGGCGGATTCCTACGAGCAGTACTTC

abundance: -
v_gene: TRBV6-5
d_gene: -
j_gene: TRBJ1-1
CDR3aa: CASSYDTEAFF
CDR3nt: TGTGCCAGCAGTTATGATACTGAAGCTTTCTTT

abundance: -
v_gene: TRBV6-6
d_gene: TRBD1
j_gene: TRBJ2-7
CDR3aa: CASSPTTGGGVQYF
CDR3nt: TGTGCCAGCAGTCCCACGACAGGGGGCGGTGTGCAGTACTTC

abundance: -
v_gene: TRBV28
d_gene: -
j_gene: TRBJ1-1
CDR3aa: CASRETREDTEAFF
CDR3nt: TGTGCCAGCAGGGAAACCAGGGAAGACACTGAAGCTTTCTTT

abundance: -
v_gene: TRBV19
d_gene: -
j_gene: TRBJ1-3
CDR3aa: CASSPTTPSFISSGNTIYF
CDR3nt: TGTGCCAGTAGTCCGACGACACCCTCTTTCATCAGCTCTGGAAACACCATATATTTT

abundance: -
v_gene: TRBV5-4
d_gene: -
j_gene: TRBJ2-1
CDR3aa: CASSHRDRADEQFF
CDR3nt: TGTGCCAGCAGCCACCGGGACCGAGCAGATGAGCAGTTCTTC

abundance: -
v_gene: TRBV7-2
d_gene: TRBD2
j_gene: TRBJ2-5
CDR3aa: CASSLDRAGVHQTQYF
CDR3nt: TGTGCCAGCAGCTTAGATAGAGCGGGGGTTCACCAGACCCAGTACTTC

abundance: few
v_gene: TRBV19
d_gene: -
j_gene: TRBJ1-5
CDR3aa: CASRRTLGTEGNQPQHF
CDR3nt: TGTGCCAGTAGACGGACCCTGGGGACGGAAGGCAATCAGCCCCAGCATTTT

abundance: -
v_gene: TRBV19
d_gene: -
j_gene: TRBJ1-4
CDR3aa: CASSISGTGYEKLFF
CDR3nt: TGTGCCAGTAGTATATCGGGAACAGGGTATGAAAAACTGTTTTTT

abundance: -
v_gene: TRBV15
d_gene: -
j_gene: TRBJ1-3
CDR3aa: CATSRVGAGGLDGNTIYF
CDR3nt: TGTGCCACCAGCAGAGTCGGTGCGGGGGGCCTTGATGGAAACACCATATATTTT

abundance: -
v_gene: TRBV7-9
d_gene: -
j_gene: TRBJ1-1
CDR3aa: CASSLEVTEAFF
CDR3nt: TGTGCCAGCAGCTTAGAGGTTACTGAAGCTTTCTTT